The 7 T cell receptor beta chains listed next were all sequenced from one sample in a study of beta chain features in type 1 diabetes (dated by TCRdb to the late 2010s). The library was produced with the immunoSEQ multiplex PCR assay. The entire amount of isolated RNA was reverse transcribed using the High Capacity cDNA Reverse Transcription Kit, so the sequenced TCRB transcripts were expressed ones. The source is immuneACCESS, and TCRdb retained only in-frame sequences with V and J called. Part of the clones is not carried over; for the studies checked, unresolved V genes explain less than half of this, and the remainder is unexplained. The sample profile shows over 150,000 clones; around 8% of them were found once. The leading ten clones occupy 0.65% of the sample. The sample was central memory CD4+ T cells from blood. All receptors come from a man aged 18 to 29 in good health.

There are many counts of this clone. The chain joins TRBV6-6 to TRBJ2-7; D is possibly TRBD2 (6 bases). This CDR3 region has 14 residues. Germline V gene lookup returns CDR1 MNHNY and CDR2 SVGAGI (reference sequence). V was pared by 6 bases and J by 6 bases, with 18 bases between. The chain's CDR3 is CASRLSYGGFEQYF. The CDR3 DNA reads TGTGCCAGCAGACTGAGCTACGGAGGGTTCGAGCAGTACTTC.

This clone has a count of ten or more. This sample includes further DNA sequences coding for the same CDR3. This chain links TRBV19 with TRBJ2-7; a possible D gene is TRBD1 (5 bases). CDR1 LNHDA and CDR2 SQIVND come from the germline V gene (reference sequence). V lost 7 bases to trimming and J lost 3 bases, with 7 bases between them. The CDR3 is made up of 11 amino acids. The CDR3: CASTDNYEQYF. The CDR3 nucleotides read TGTGCCAGTACGGACAACTACGAGCAGTACTTC. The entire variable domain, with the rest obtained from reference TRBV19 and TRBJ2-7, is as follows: DGGITQSPKYLFRKEGQNVTLSCEQNLNHDAMYWYRQDPGQGLRLIYYSQIVNDFQKGDIAEGYSVSREKKESFPLTVTSAQKNPTAFYLCASTDNYEQYFGPGTRLTVT.

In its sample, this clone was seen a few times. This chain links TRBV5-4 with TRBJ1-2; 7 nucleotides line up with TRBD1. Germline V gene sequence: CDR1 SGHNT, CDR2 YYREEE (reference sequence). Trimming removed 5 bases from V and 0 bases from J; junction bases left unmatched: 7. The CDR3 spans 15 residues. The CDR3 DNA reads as TGTGCCAGCAGGAAACAGGGGAGAACTAACTATGGCTACACCTTC. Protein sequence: CASRKQGRTNYGYTF.

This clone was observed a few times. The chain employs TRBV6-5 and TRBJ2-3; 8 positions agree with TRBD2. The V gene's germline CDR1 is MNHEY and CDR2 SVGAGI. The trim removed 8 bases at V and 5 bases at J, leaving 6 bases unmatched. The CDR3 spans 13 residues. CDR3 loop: CASVTSGGDTQYF. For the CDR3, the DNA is TGTGCCAGCGTCACGAGCGGGGGAGATACGCAGTATTTT.

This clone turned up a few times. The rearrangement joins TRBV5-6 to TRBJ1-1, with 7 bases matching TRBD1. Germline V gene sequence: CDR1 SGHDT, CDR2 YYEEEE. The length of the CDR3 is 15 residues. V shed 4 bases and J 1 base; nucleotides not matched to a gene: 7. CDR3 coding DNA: TGTGCCAGCAGCCTTACCGGGACAGCGAACACTGAAGCTTTCTTT. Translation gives CASSLTGTANTEAFF.

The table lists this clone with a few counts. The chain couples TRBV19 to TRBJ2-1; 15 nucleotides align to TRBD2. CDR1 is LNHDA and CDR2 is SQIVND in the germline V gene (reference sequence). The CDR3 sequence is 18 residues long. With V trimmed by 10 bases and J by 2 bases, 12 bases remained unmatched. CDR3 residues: CATYPGLAGGKTYNEQFF. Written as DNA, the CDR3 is TGTGCCACCTACCCTGGACTAGCGGGGGGGAAGACCTACAATGAGCAGTTCTTC.

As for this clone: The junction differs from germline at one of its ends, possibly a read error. The CDR3 is CVSSLDRAGGTQYF. DNA for the CDR3: TGTGTCAGCAGCTTAGATAGAGCGGGAGGTACGCAGTATTTT. The chain has TRBV11-2 and TRBJ2-3; 9 bases are a match to TRBD2. CDR1 and CDR2 (germline): SGHAT, FQNNGV. The CDR3 runs to 14 residues. The variable domain in full, with the rest retrieved from reference TRBV11-2 and TRBJ2-3, is EAGVAQSPRYKIIEKRQSVAFWCNPISGHATLYWYQQILGQGPKLLIQFQNNGVVDDSQLPKDRFSAERLKGVDSTLKIQPAKLEDSAVYLCVSSLDRAGGTQYFGPGTRLTVL.